These 32 T cell receptor beta chains were all obtained from the same sample, sequenced in a study of neurological immune-mediated disorders. TCRdb analysed the 5' RACE reads with MiXCR anew, one entry per CDR3 protein. The sample includes 55,000 to 70,000 distinct CDR3 sequences, 3% to 5% of them seen just once. The sequencing input was PBMCs. The source of these receptors is a man aged 25 to 40 with multiple sclerosis.

This clonotype was counted at least ten times. The chain is built from TRBV5-1 and TRBJ2-3, with D unclear. V was pared by 1 base and J by 3 bases, with 15 bases between. This CDR3 is built from 16 residues. Looked up from germline, CDR1 is SGHRS and CDR2 is YFSETQ. CDR3 loop: CASSLIPQRRTDTQYF. CDR3 nucleotide sequence: TGCGCCAGCAGCTTGATCCCCCAGCGAAGAACAGATACGCAGTATTTT.

This clonotype was picked up many times. The chain carries TRBV7-9 and TRBJ2-7, with TRBD2 matching 7 bases. The junction had 3 bases not matched to a gene; V was cut back by 5 bases and J by 5 bases. CDR3 length: 12 amino acids. From germline, CDR1 is SEHNR and CDR2 FQNEAQ (reference sequence). The DNA of the CDR3 is TGTGCCAGCAGCGCGGGGAGGGACGAGCAGTACTTC. Protein: CASSAGRDEQYF.

This clonotype was seen a single time. This may be a read error: a much more frequent sequence differs by one nucleotide. This chain uses TRBV7-2 with TRBJ2-5; no definite D call. This CDR3 region has 11 residues. Germline lookup yields CDR1 SGHTA and CDR2 FQGNSA. DNA for the CDR3: TGTGTCAGCAGCTTAGACGAGACCCAGTACTTC. It encodes CVSSLDETQYF.

This clonotype was counted ten times or more. The chain couples TRBV13 to TRBJ2-5; no reliable D call. This CDR3 is built from 12 residues. Germline CDR1 reads PRHDT; CDR2 reads FYEKMQ (reference sequence). The V and J ends lost 5 bases and 11 bases respectively, with 15 bases between them. The CDR3 spells CASSPVRTRQYF. CDR3 nucleotide sequence: TGTGCCAGCAGCCCCGTCCGGACGCGACAGTACTTC.

This clonotype was seen ten or more times. V gene TRBV5-1 combines with J gene TRBJ2-7; D is unclear. The germline V and J ends were trimmed by 2 bases and 8 bases, with 26 bases remaining between them. Germline CDR1 reads SGHRS; CDR2 reads YFSETQ. The CDR3 runs to 17 residues. CDR3 sequence: CASSLDTTGSPWAKQYF. DNA for the CDR3: TGCGCCAGCAGCTTAGATACCACCGGGTCCCCTTGGGCCAAGCAGTACTTC.

A word on this clonotype: A single base separates this from a much larger clone, so it may be a read error. V is TRBV3-1 and J is TRBJ2-7; D remains unclear. The CDR3 spans 16 residues. The germline V gene has CDR1 LGHDT and CDR2 YNNKEL (reference sequence). Trimming pared 4 bases from V and 0 bases from J, leaving 16 bases between. CDR3 DNA: TGTGCCAGCAGCCCATCCGACGCGCGGAACTCCTACGAGCAGTACTTC. Amino acids: CASSPSDARNSYEQYF.

This clonotype has just one count. Possible read error: a much larger clone is one base away. V and J are TRBV10-2 and TRBJ2-1; D is uncertain. Germline values: CDR1 WSHSY, CDR2 SAAADI. Trimming left V 5 bases short and J 4 bases short, with 9 bases between. CDR3 length: 13 amino acids. The CDR3 sequence: CASSIGSYNEQFF. The CDR3 nucleotides read TGCGCCAGCAGTATCGGAAGTTACAATGAGCAGTTCTTC.

This clonotype was picked up many times. The genes are TRBV7-9 and TRBJ2-7; D is uncertain. The V gene's germline CDR1 is SEHNR and CDR2 FQNEAQ (reference sequence). V was clipped by 5 bases and J by 7 bases, with 12 bases between them. This CDR3 contains 12 residues. The CDR3 sequence: CASSPRKGEQYF. In DNA, the CDR3 is TGTGCCAGCAGCCCGCGGAAGGGAGAGCAGTACTTC.

This clonotype was detected many times. The chain is built from TRBV4-1 and TRBJ2-3; D not certain. This CDR3 contains 12 residues. V was trimmed by 1 base and J by 14 bases, leaving 13 bases between them. CDR1 is MGHRA and CDR2 is YSYEKL in the germline V gene. The CDR3 bases are TGCGCCAGCAGCCAAGGTATCGGTTCAACGTATTTT. It encodes CASSQGIGSTYF.

This clonotype appeared many times. The chain links TRBV7-9 to TRBJ1-2, with D unclear. This CDR3 has 12 residues. The germline V gene has CDR1 SEHNR and CDR2 FQNEAQ (reference sequence). Trimming took off 1 base at V and 8 bases at J, with 8 bases between the two ends. CDR3 protein: CASSLDLGGYTF. Here the CDR3 DNA reads TGTGCCAGCAGCTTAGATCTTGGGGGCTACACCTTC.

This clonotype was detected ten times or more. The J gene is TRBJ2-2, the V gene TRBV5-1; 12 bases map to TRBD1. V trimming: 4 bases; J trimming: 7 bases; junction bases outside the gene matches: 5. Germline CDR1 is SGHRS and CDR2 is YFSETQ. This CDR3 is 15 amino acids long. In nucleotides, the CDR3 is TGCGCCAGCAGCGGGGGACAGGGGGCTGTCGGGGAGCTGTTTTTT. This gives the protein CASSGGQGAVGELFF.

This clonotype was recorded at least ten times. CDR3 nucleotides: TGTGCCAGCAGCCCGTATCGGGACAGGGGCACAGATACGCAGTATTTT. Protein: CASSPYRDRGTDTQYF. This chain joins TRBV7-2 and TRBJ2-3; 9 bases fit TRBD1. Looked up from germline, CDR1 is SGHTA and CDR2 is FQGNSA. The CDR3 consists of 16 residues. V trimming: 5 bases; J trimming: 1 base; junction bases outside the gene matches: 7.

This clonotype was recorded many times. CDR3 amino acids: CASSRRERGKTGELFF. The DNA for the CDR3 is TGCGCCAGCAGCCGTAGGGAGCGGGGGAAGACCGGGGAGCTGTTTTTT. The chain is built from TRBV10-2 and TRBJ2-2; 8 nucleotides align to TRBD2. The CDR3 loop spans 16 amino acids. The V gene end was trimmed by 6 bases and the J gene end by 5 bases; junction bases not matched to a gene: 11. Germline loops: CDR1 WSHSY, CDR2 SAAADI.

This clonotype showed up many times. V usage is TRBV6-6 and J usage is TRBJ2-5; maybe TRBD1 (6 bases). Trimming removed 0 bases from V and 5 bases from J, with 13 bases in between. Germline V gives CDR1 MNHNY, CDR2 SVGAGI (reference sequence). The CDR3 consists of 15 residues. The CDR3 region has the DNA TGTGCCAGCAGTTACTCACTGGGGGCGCGGGAGACCCAGTACTTC. Translated, it gives CASSYSLGARETQYF.

This clonotype occurred many times. This chain uses TRBV27 with TRBJ2-3, with TRBD2 matching over 15 bases. The CDR3 runs 19 residues. The V gene's germline CDR1 is MNHEY and CDR2 SMNVEV (reference sequence). Trimming cost V 2 bases and J 4 bases; bases outside gene matches: 10. CDR3 in DNA: TGTGCCAGCAGTTTACGGCCGGGACTAGCGGGGGGTAGTGCAGATACGCAGTATTTT. It is translated as CASSLRPGLAGGSADTQYF.

This clonotype was observed many times. CDR3 sequence (DNA): TGTGCCAGCACCTCCCTGGGGGGTTTGGGGTATGGCTACACCTTC. Translated: CASTSLGGLGYGYTF. The gene calls are TRBV6-6 and TRBJ1-2; D may be TRBD1 (5 bases). The V end lost 7 bases, the J end lost 5 bases, and 20 bases lay between the germline ends. CDR3 size: 15 residues. Germline V gene data show CDR1 as MNHNY and CDR2 as SVGAGI (reference sequence).

In its sample, this clonotype was seen many times. In nucleotides, the CDR3 is TGCGCCAGCAGCTGGTCAGGGGGAAATCAGCCCCAGCATTTT. This sequence encodes CASSWSGGNQPQHF. The V call is TRBV5-1, the J call TRBJ1-5, with 7 bases fitting TRBD1. The CDR3 loop spans 14 amino acids. J gave up 4 bases and V 3 bases, and 4 bases lay outside the gene matches. Germline lookup yields CDR1 SGHRS and CDR2 YFSETQ.

This clonotype was recorded at least ten times. In nucleotides, the CDR3 is TGTGCCAGCAGTCGGACAGGGTACGGCTACACCTTC. This sequence encodes CASSRTGYGYTF. This rearrangement joins TRBV12-3 or TRBV12-4 to TRBJ1-2; TRBD1 aligns across 8 bases. The CDR3 contains 12 residues. With V trimmed by 5 bases and J by 8 bases, 4 bases remained unmatched.

This clonotype was detected ten times or more. The chain is built from TRBV9 and TRBJ2-3, with TRBD1 as a possible D gene (5 bases). The CDR3 spans 15 residues. Per germline, CDR1 SGDLS and CDR2 YYNGEE. The ends were cut back, 3 bases at V and 2 bases at J, with 13 bases in the middle. The chain's CDR3 is CASSAYRQPTDTQYF. The CDR3 nucleotides read TGTGCCAGCAGCGCCTACCGACAGCCCACAGATACGCAGTATTTT.

V usage is TRBV20-1 and J usage is TRBJ2-7, with a tentative D call TRBD2 (5 bases). Germline V gene lookup returns CDR1 DFQATT and CDR2 SNEGSKA (reference sequence). Trimming took off 1 base at V and 6 bases at J, with 10 bases between the two ends. This CDR3 spans 12 amino acids. The CDR3 reads CSARGIASEQYF. For the CDR3, the DNA is TGCAGTGCTAGAGGAATAGCGTCCGAGCAGTACTTC.

This clonotype was counted ten times or more. The chain carries TRBV18 and TRBJ1-3; maybe TRBD1 (6 bases). V shed 6 bases and J shed 2 bases, with 20 bases lying between them. Germline assignment: CDR1 KGHSH and CDR2 LQKENI. The CDR3 loop spans 17 amino acids. The CDR3 region is CASSTSTGGLTGNTIYF. CDR3 in DNA: TGTGCCAGCTCGACCTCTACCGGGGGGCTTACTGGAAACACCATATATTTT.

There are a few counts of this clonotype. The V call is TRBV7-8, the J call TRBJ2-7; a weak D match, TRBD2 (5 bases). Trimming shortened V by 4 bases and J by 3 bases, and 13 bases separated the two germline ends. The CDR3 contains 14 residues. Germline values: CDR1 SGHVS, CDR2 FQNEAQ. The CDR3 loop reads CASSSTGNSYEQYF. The CDR3, as DNA: TGTGCCAGCAGCTCCACGGGAAACAGCTACGAGCAGTACTTC.

This clonotype was counted many times. The gene calls are TRBV27 and TRBJ1-6; D is possibly TRBD1 (6 bases). The CDR3 has 13 amino acids. The germline CDR1 and CDR2 sequences are MNHEY and SMNVEV (reference sequence). Trimming took off 6 bases at V and 9 bases at J, with 12 bases between the two ends. The CDR3 DNA reads TGTGCCAGCAGGACGACAGGTTCTTCACCCCTCCACTTT. Protein sequence: CASRTTGSSPLHF.

This clonotype showed up many times. CDR3 sequence reads: CASSLVQTGELFF. The DNA of the CDR3 is TGTGCCAGCAGCTTAGTGCAGACCGGGGAGCTGTTTTTT. The rearrangement joins TRBV7-9 to TRBJ2-2; D not resolved. The germline CDR1 and CDR2 sequences are SEHNR and FQNEAQ (reference sequence). The CDR3 totals 13 residues. With 1 base removed from V and 5 bases from J, the gap between germline ends came to 5 bases.

This clonotype occurred many times. The rearrangement joins TRBV7-9 to TRBJ1-2, with 8 nucleotides matching TRBD1. With 4 bases clipped from V and 8 bases from J, the junction kept 18 bases outside the gene matches. The CDR3 spans 17 residues. The germline CDR1 and CDR2 sequences are SEHNR and FQNEAQ (reference sequence). CDR3 nucleotides: TGTGCCAGCAGCTCGGAAAGGGGACAGGAGACCCTATTAGGCTACACCTTC. Protein: CASSSERGQETLLGYTF.

The sample holds many counts of this clonotype. The rearrangement links TRBV20-1 to TRBJ2-7, with TRBD1 identical over 7 bases. Germline lookup yields CDR1 DFQATT and CDR2 SNEGSKA (reference sequence). The junction had 7 bases not matched to a gene; V was cut back by 1 base and J by 4 bases. The CDR3 is 14 amino acids. CDR3 protein: CSARAQTGLYEQYF. As DNA, the CDR3 is TGCAGTGCTAGAGCCCAGACAGGGCTTTACGAGCAGTACTTC.

The DNA of the CDR3 is TGTGCCAGCAGCAGAAAAAGGGACACCGGGGAGCTGTTTTTT. Its translation is CASSRKRDTGELFF. The V call is TRBV7-8, the J call TRBJ2-2, with D unclear. This CDR3 spans 14 amino acids. Per the germline V gene, CDR1 is SGHVS and CDR2 is FQNEAQ. Trimming shortened V by 5 bases and J by 3 bases, and 10 bases separated the two germline ends.

In its sample, this clonotype was seen a few times. This may be a read error: a much more frequent sequence differs by one nucleotide. The J gene is TRBJ1-1, the V gene TRBV27; D is uncertain. The CDR3 length is 15 residues. Germline V gives CDR1 MNHEY, CDR2 SMNVEV (reference sequence). Written as DNA, the CDR3 is TGTGCCAACAGTTTACGGTTCATGATGAACACTGAAGCTTTCTTT. Translated: CANSLRFMMNTEAFF.

V usage is TRBV3-1 and J usage is TRBJ1-1; D is ambiguous. CDR3 length: 12 amino acids. Trimming took 8 bases from V and 3 from J, leaving 10 bases between them. The V gene's germline CDR1 is LGHDT and CDR2 YNNKEL (reference sequence). CDR3: CASSSDYTEAFF. CDR3 sequence (DNA): TGTGCCAGCTCGAGTGATTACACTGAAGCTTTCTTT. Filled out from reference TRBV3-1 and TRBJ1-1, the complete variable domain reads DTAVSQTPKYLVTQMGNDKSIKCEQNLGHDTMYWYKQDSKKFLKIMFSYNNKELIINETVPNRFSPKSPDKAHLNLHINSLELGDSAVYFCASSSDYTEAFFGQGTRLTVV.

Comment on this clonotype: A read error may account for a junction end that differs from germline. The chain is built from TRBV3-1 and TRBJ1-6, with D unresolved. This CDR3 spans 14 amino acids. Germline V CDR1 and CDR2: LGHDT, YNNKEL (reference sequence). CDR3 loop: CASSQEWGSSPLNF. The CDR3 nucleotides read TGTGCCAGCAGCCAAGAATGGGGAAGTTCACCCCTCAACTTT.

In its sample, this clonotype was seen a few times. V is TRBV5-5 and J is TRBJ1-4; a weak D match, TRBD1 (5 bases). V was trimmed by 4 bases and J by 5 bases, leaving 12 bases between them. This CDR3 has 14 amino acids. Germline values: CDR1 SGHKS, CDR2 YYEKEE (reference sequence). CDR3 nucleotide sequence: TGTGCCAGCAGCCCAGGGAACTTCAATGAAAAACTGTTTTTT. As protein: CASSPGNFNEKLFF. Together with reference TRBV5-5 and TRBJ1-4, the CDR3 gives the full variable domain: DAGVTQSPTHLIKTRGQQVTLRCSPISGHKSVSWYQQVLGQGPQFIFQYYEKEERGRGNFPDRFSARQFPNYSSELNVNALLLGDSALYLCASSPGNFNEKLFFGSGTQLSVL.

This clonotype was found many times. The chain has TRBV20-1 and TRBJ1-2; D not resolved. CDR1 is DFQATT, CDR2 SNEGSKA, per germline (reference sequence). V was shortened by 5 bases and J by 4 bases, with 8 bases between the two germline ends. The CDR3 runs to 11 residues. DNA for the CDR3: TGCAGTGCTTTCAACACCTATGGCTACACCTTC. Translating gives CSAFNTYGYTF.